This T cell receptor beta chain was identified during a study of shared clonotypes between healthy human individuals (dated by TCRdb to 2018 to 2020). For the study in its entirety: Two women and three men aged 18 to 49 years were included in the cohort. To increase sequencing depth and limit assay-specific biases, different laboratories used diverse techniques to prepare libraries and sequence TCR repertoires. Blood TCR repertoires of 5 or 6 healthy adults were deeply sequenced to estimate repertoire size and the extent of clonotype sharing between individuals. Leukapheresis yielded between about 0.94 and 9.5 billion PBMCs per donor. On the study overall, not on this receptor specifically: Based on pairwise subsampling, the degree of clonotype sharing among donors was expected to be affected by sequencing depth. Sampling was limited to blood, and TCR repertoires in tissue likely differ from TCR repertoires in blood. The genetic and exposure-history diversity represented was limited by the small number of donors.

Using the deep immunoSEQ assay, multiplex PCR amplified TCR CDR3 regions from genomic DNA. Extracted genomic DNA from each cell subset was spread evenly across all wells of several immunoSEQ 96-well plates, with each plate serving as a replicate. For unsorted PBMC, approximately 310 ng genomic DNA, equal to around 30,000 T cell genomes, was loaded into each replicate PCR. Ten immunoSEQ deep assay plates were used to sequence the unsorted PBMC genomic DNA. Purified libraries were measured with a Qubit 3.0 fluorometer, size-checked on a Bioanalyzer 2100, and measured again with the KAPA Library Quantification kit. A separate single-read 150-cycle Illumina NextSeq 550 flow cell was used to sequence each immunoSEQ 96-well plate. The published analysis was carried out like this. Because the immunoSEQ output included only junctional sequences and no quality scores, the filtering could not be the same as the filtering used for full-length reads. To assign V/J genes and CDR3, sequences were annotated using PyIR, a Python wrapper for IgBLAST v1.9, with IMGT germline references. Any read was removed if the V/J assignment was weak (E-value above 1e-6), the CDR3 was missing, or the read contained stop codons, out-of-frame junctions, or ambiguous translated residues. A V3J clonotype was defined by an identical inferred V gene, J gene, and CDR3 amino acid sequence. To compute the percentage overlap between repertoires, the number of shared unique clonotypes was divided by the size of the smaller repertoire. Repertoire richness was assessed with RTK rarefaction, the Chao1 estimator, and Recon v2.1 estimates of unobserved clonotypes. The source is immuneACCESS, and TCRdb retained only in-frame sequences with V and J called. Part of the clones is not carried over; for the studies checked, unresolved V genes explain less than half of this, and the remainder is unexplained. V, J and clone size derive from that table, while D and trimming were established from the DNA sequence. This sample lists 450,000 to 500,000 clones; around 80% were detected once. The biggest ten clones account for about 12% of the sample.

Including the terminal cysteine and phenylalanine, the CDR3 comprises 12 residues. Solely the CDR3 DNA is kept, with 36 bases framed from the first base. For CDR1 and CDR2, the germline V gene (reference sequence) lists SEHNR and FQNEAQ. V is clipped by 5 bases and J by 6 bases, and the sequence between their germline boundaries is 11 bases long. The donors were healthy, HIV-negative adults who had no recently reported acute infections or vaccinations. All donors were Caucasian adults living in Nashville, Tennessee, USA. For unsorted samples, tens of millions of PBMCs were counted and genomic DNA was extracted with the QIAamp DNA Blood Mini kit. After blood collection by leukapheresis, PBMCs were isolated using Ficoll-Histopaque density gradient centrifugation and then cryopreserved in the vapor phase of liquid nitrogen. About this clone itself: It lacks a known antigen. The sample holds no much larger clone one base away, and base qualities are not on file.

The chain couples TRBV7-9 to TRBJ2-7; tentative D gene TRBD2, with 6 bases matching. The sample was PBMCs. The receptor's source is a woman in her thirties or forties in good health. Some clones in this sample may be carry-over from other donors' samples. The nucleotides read TGTGCCAGCAGCCTGACTAGTCCCGAGCAGTACTTC. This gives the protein CASSLTSPEQYF.